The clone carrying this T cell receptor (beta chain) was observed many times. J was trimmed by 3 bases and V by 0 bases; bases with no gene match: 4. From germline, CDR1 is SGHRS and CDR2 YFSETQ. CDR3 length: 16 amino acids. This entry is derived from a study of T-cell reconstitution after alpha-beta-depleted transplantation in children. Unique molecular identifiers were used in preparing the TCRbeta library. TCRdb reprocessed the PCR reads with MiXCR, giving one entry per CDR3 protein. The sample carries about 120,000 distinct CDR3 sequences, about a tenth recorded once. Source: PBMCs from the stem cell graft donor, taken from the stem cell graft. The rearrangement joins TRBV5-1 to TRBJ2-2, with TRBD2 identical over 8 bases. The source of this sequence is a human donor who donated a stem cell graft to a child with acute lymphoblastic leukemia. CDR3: CASSLGSGTHTGELFF. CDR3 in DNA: TGCGCCAGCAGCTTGGGTAGCGGGACCCACACCGGGGAGCTGTTTTTT.